The 27 T cell receptor beta chains given below trace back to one sample, sequenced in a study of cytomegalovirus exposure and HLA in healthy donors. With 60 Vbeta and 13 Jbeta primers, the PCR was carried out. Repertoires were generated with immunoSEQ multiplex PCR, while TCRdb's copy carries only in-frame clones and drops some. The data contain about 210,000 clones, 75% to 90% of them singletons. Input material: PBMCs. Every receptor here comes from a woman aged 25-40 years in good health and CMV-seronegative.

The rearrangement joins TRBV28 to TRBJ2-3; maybe TRBD2 (5 bases). V lost 6 bases and J 0 bases, leaving 16 bases between the germline ends. Germline V lookup: CDR1 MDHEN, CDR2 SYDVKM. This CDR3 region has 16 residues. CDR3 nucleotides: TGTGCCAGCAGCCCCCCCGAACGGACTAGCACAGATACGCAGTATTTT. Translated: CASSPPERTSTDTQYF. Full variable domain (remainder filled in from reference TRBV28 and TRBJ2-3): DVKVTQSSRYLVKRTGEKVFLECVQDMDHENMFWYRQDPGLGLRLIYFSYDVKMKEKGDIPEGYSVSREKKERFSLILESASTNQTSMYLCASSPPERTSTDTQYFGPGTRLTVL.

The V gene is TRBV5-1, the J gene TRBJ2-1, with TRBD2 matching over 16 bases. Germline V lookup: CDR1 SGHRS, CDR2 YFSETQ. V was pared by 1 base and J by 5 bases, with 9 bases of the junction left unmatched. CDR3 length: 19 residues. For the CDR3, the DNA is TGCGCCAGCAGCTTGAGGGGACTAGCGGGAGGGTTCCGAAACAATGAGCAGTTCTTC. Translating it yields CASSLRGLAGGFRNNEQFF.

The rearrangement links TRBV6-1 to TRBJ1-5, with unresolved D. From germline, CDR1 is MNHNS and CDR2 SASEGT. CDR3 length: 14 residues. Between the trimmed V and J ends, which lost 5 bases and 0 bases, there was a span of 8 bases. The CDR3 sequence is CASSLLYSNQPQHF. CDR3 in DNA: TGTGCCAGCAGTCTACTATATAGCAATCAGCCCCAGCATTTT.

The chain recombines TRBV19 with TRBJ1-1; 12 bases align to TRBD1. V shed 5 bases and J 11 bases; nucleotides not matched to a gene: 9. Germline loops: CDR1 LNHDA, CDR2 SQIVND (reference sequence). The CDR3 loop spans 14 amino acids. This chain's CDR3 is CASSRPGTGGAAFF. CDR3 coding DNA: TGTGCCAGTAGTCGCCCCGGGACAGGGGGCGCCGCTTTCTTT.

This clone has more than one count but fewer than ten. CDR3 DNA: TGTGCCAGCAGTCTTACTAGCGGGATCCCCGATGAGCAGTTCTTC. Its protein is CASSLTSGIPDEQFF. The chain couples TRBV6-1 to TRBJ2-1; TRBD2 matches 10 bases. CDR3 length equals 15 residues. Germline CDR1 MNHNS, CDR2 SASEGT. The trim removed 5 bases at V and 8 bases at J, leaving 9 bases unmatched.

This clone was recorded a few times. The rearrangement uses TRBV25-1 and TRBJ2-5, with 8 nucleotides matching TRBD1. The V gene end was trimmed by 5 bases and the J gene end by 5 bases; junction bases not matched to a gene: 10. Germline V CDR1 and CDR2: MGHDK, SYGVNS. This CDR3 contains 15 residues. The CDR3 nucleotides are TGTGCCAGCAGTTATCACAGGGGGTACGTGGAGACCCAGTACTTC. Amino acids: CASSYHRGYVETQYF.

The chain couples TRBV28 to TRBJ1-5, with TRBD1 identical over 7 bases. The germline V gene encodes CDR1 MDHEN and CDR2 SYDVKM. CDR3 length: 15 amino acids. The CDR3 loop is CVSLKTGSGNQPQHF. CDR3 nucleotides: TGTGTCTCACTTAAGACAGGGTCGGGCAATCAGCCCCAGCATTTT.

The V call is TRBV10-3, the J call TRBJ1-3; D remains unclear. The ends were cut back, 0 bases at V and 0 bases at J, with 12 bases in the middle. This CDR3 contains 17 residues. The V gene's germline CDR1 is ENHRY and CDR2 SYGVKD. CDR3 residues: CAISESTRQSSGNTIYF. The CDR3 region has the DNA TGTGCCATCAGTGAGTCGACAAGGCAGAGCTCTGGAAACACCATATATTTT.

The chain has TRBV28 and TRBJ2-7; 7 bases agree with TRBD2. CDR1 is MDHEN and CDR2 is SYDVKM in the germline V gene. V trimming: 7 bases; J trimming: 9 bases; junction bases outside the gene matches: 12. The CDR3 runs 13 residues. This CDR3 reads CASTSSGLWAQYF. The CDR3 DNA sequence: TGTGCCAGCACCTCTAGCGGCCTCTGGGCGCAGTACTTC.

The V gene is TRBV27, the J gene TRBJ1-1; weak D call: TRBD1 (6 bases). This CDR3 spans 16 amino acids. Trimming pared 4 bases from V and 1 base from J, leaving 16 bases between. Germline lookup yields CDR1 MNHEY and CDR2 SMNVEV (reference sequence). CDR3 DNA sequence: TGTGCCAGCAGTTCCTTAGCCGACAGGCCGAACACTGAAGCTTTCTTT. Translation: CASSSLADRPNTEAFF.

The V and J genes are TRBV7-2 and TRBJ1-3, with D unresolved. This CDR3 has 15 amino acids. Looked up from germline, CDR1 is SGHTA and CDR2 is FQGNSA. Trimming cost V 5 bases and J 2 bases, with 13 bases left between them. The CDR3 region is CASSPGVSAGNTIYF. In nucleotides, the CDR3 is TGTGCCAGCAGCCCCGGGGTTAGTGCTGGAAACACCATATATTTT.

This sequence joins TRBV2 and TRBJ1-5; 9 bases fit TRBD1. The CDR3 is 13 residues long. Germline V gives CDR1 SNHLY, CDR2 FYNNEI. The V segment lost 8 bases and the J segment 7 bases; nucleotides outside the gene matches: 6. CDR3 protein: CASGTGGHQPQHF. In DNA, the CDR3 is TGTGCCAGCGGAACAGGGGGCCACCAGCCCCAGCATTTT.

The chain recombines TRBV19 with TRBJ1-2; 8 positions match TRBD1. After removal of 5 bases from V and 5 bases from J, the junction contained 10 bases not matched to a gene. CDR3 length: 15 amino acids. Germline CDR1 LNHDA, CDR2 SQIVND (reference sequence). The CDR3 DNA is TGTGCCAGTAGTGCAAGGACAGGGCAATTTTATGGCTACACCTTC. This encodes CASSARTGQFYGYTF.

The chain has TRBV18 and TRBJ2-7; no clear D gene. Germline lookup yields CDR1 KGHSH and CDR2 LQKENI. V was cut by 0 bases and J by 3 bases, with 6 bases left in between. The CDR3 length is 13 residues. CDR3 nucleotide sequence: TGTGCCAGCTCACCACCGGGCAGCTACGAGCAGTACTTC. Protein sequence: CASSPPGSYEQYF.

This clone was observed a few times. The chain uses TRBV15 and TRBJ2-5, with a tentative D call TRBD1 (6 bases). This CDR3 has 14 residues. Per the germline V gene, CDR1 is LNHNV and CDR2 is YYDKDF (reference sequence). V was clipped by 1 base and J by 6 bases, with 12 bases between them. The CDR3 region is CATSRGGDIKTQYF. The DNA of the CDR3 is TGTGCCACCAGCAGAGGTGGGGACATAAAGACCCAGTACTTC.

Only one count was recorded for this clone. The V gene is TRBV27, the J gene TRBJ1-5; 8 bases map to TRBD1. The CDR3 runs to 18 residues. The germline V gene has CDR1 MNHEY and CDR2 SMNVEV (reference sequence). J was trimmed by 2 bases and V by 5 bases; bases with no gene match: 14. CDR3 sequence (DNA): TGTGCCAGCAGTACGAAAGGAACGACAGGGGCTGGCAATCAGCCCCAGCATTTT. Protein: CASSTKGTTGAGNQPQHF.

Comment on this clone: A junction end diverges from the germline sequence, so it may reflect a read error. In DNA form, the CDR3 reads TGCGCCAGCAGTGACCATCTGGGCACCGATACGCAGTATTTT. It translates to CASSDHLGTDTQYF. The rearrangement links TRBV10-1 to TRBJ2-3; D is unresolved. Germline V gene lookup returns CDR1 WNHNN and CDR2 SYGVQD (reference sequence). The CDR3 has 14 amino acids.

This clone was seen once. The chain uses TRBV10-2 and TRBJ2-1; TRBD2 might be the D (6 bases). CDR1 is WSHSY and CDR2 is SAAADI in the germline V gene. The CDR3 totals 14 residues. V was pared by 5 bases and J by 4 bases, with 12 bases between. The CDR3 loop is CASSPGGPYNEQFF. In nucleotides, the CDR3 is TGCGCCAGCAGTCCCGGGGGACCTTACAATGAGCAGTTCTTC.

The chain has TRBV4-1 and TRBJ2-6; D is perhaps TRBD2 (6 bases). Germline CDR1 reads MGHRA; CDR2 reads YSYEKL. V lost 7 bases, J lost 2 bases, and 12 bases lay in between. This CDR3 has 15 amino acids. In DNA form, the CDR3 reads TGCGCCAGCAAGGAGGGGCCCACTGGGGCCAACGTCCTGACTTTC. It codes for CASKEGPTGANVLTF.

CDR3 sequence reads: CASSAETSGAPSEQFF. The CDR3 coding sequence is TGTGCCAGCAGCGCTGAGACTAGCGGGGCTCCCAGTGAGCAGTTCTTC. V and J are TRBV9 and TRBJ2-1; 11 positions match TRBD2. Germline loops: CDR1 SGDLS, CDR2 YYNGEE. The CDR3 totals 16 residues. The V segment lost 3 bases and the J segment 9 bases; nucleotides outside the gene matches: 11.

This chain links TRBV28 with TRBJ2-4; 14 bases are shared with TRBD2. Germline V gene lookup returns CDR1 MDHEN and CDR2 SYDVKM. This CDR3 spans 19 amino acids. V shed 8 bases and J 0 bases; nucleotides not matched to a gene: 12. The CDR3 region has the DNA TGTGCCAGCGAAACTTGGGGGGGGACTAGCGGGAGAGCCAAAAACATTCAGTACTTC. This gives the protein CASETWGGTSGRAKNIQYF.

CDR3 nucleotide sequence: TGCGCCAGCAGCTCGACAGGGGATCATTCACCCCTCCACTTT. It translates to CASSSTGDHSPLHF. The genes are TRBV5-1 and TRBJ1-6, with 8 bases fitting TRBD1. Germline V CDR1 and CDR2: SGHRS, YFSETQ. The CDR3 extends over 14 amino acids. V trimming: 3 bases; J trimming: 8 bases; junction bases outside the gene matches: 4.

The rearrangement uses TRBV5-6 and TRBJ2-4; D is possibly TRBD1 (7 bases). The V end was cut by 5 bases, the J end by 6 bases, with 15 bases between. There are 14 residues in the CDR3. Per germline, CDR1 SGHDT and CDR2 YYEEEE. As DNA, the CDR3 is TGTGCCAGCAGGGAGGCGGGACAGCGAAACATTCAGTACTTC. It translates to CASREAGQRNIQYF.

In this sample, this clone turned up once. J is TRBJ1-1 and V is TRBV6-1; tentatively, D is TRBD1 (5 bases). The CDR3 is made up of 14 amino acids. The germline V gene has CDR1 MNHNS and CDR2 SASEGT. Trimming pared 6 bases from V and 3 bases from J, leaving 14 bases between. CDR3 amino acids: CASSPRGGDTEAFF. CDR3 nucleotides: TGTGCCAGCAGCCCCCGGGGGGGTGACACTGAAGCTTTCTTT.

The rearrangement joins TRBV6-6 to TRBJ1-3; TRBD1 agrees at 7 bases. Germline V CDR1 and CDR2: MNHNY, SVGAGI (reference sequence). The CDR3 contains 15 residues. V was clipped by 4 bases and J by 0 bases; unmatched bases: 3. The CDR3 DNA reads TGTGCCAGCAGTTTGGGACAGCTCTCTGGAAACACCATATATTTT. Translating it yields CASSLGQLSGNTIYF.

The chain couples TRBV5-8 to TRBJ2-1; the D gene is possibly TRBD2 (5 bases). V was trimmed by 2 bases and J by 10 bases, leaving 10 bases between them. Germline V gene sequence: CDR1 SGHTS, CDR2 YDEGEE. This CDR3 has 12 residues. CDR3 DNA: TGTGCCAGCAGCTTCTGGACTGGGGAGCAGTTCTTC. Translated, it gives CASSFWTGEQFF.

This chain connects TRBV7-2 to TRBJ1-6; D is perhaps TRBD1 (5 bases). Germline CDR1 and CDR2: SGHTA and FQGNSA. CDR3 length: 14 amino acids. V was clipped by 6 bases and J by 7 bases, with 13 bases between them. CDR3 residues: CASRPGLMNSPLHF. DNA for the CDR3: TGTGCCAGCAGGCCGGGACTGATGAATTCACCCCTCCACTTT.